In its sample, the clone carrying this T cell receptor (beta chain) was seen a few times. The sample belongs to a study of early T cells in non-severe SARS-CoV-2 infection. Unmatched junction bases numbered 5, after V lost 1 base and J lost 4 bases. Germline V gene data show CDR1 as MNHNS and CDR2 as SASEGT. The CDR3 extends over 15 amino acids. TCRdb reprocessed the 5' RACE reads with MiXCR, giving one entry per CDR3 protein. The data show 75,000 to 80,000 distinct CDR3 sequences, about 14% seen once. The material sequenced was whole blood. V gene TRBV6-1 combines with J gene TRBJ2-3, with 7 bases aligning to TRBD2. This sequence originates from an adult who was a healthcare worker with PCR-confirmed SARS-CoV-2 infection or an uninfected control (not recorded which). CDR3 sequence reads: CASSEGGGGSDTQYF. CDR3 bases: TGTGCCAGCAGTGAAGGCGGGGGTGGCTCAGATACGCAGTATTTT.